A single sample is the source of the 6 T cell receptor beta chains below, sequenced in a study of Ad26.COV2.S vaccination and SARS-CoV-2 variants. This sample's treatment: around 19 received Ad26.COV2.S at low or high dose, single or two shots; about 5 received placebo; per-sample allocation not given. All samples were drawn on day 63, counting from the first vaccine or placebo injection. Profiled with immunoSEQ multiplex PCR; TCRdb holds only in-frame clones, not every one. The repertoire holds more than 400,000 clones, roughly 90% seen once, with over 1.5% in the top ten. Source: peripheral blood, taken in a trial of Ad26.COV2.S vaccine versus placebo. The receptors come from a person aged 18-65 years who received the Ad26.COV2.S COVID-19 vaccine or a placebo.

The chain carries TRBV7-9 and TRBJ2-4; 9 positions match TRBD1. Germline V gene lookup returns CDR1 SEHNR and CDR2 FQNEAQ (reference sequence). V shed 4 bases, J shed 0 bases, and the junction held 10 bases outside the gene matches. The CDR3 spans 18 residues. The CDR3, as DNA: TGTGCCAGCAGCTATGGGACAGGGATTGATATAGCCAAAAACATTCAGTACTTC. Protein sequence: CASSYGTGIDIAKNIQYF. Full variable domain (outside the CDR3, taken from reference TRBV7-9 and TRBJ2-4): DTGVSQNPRHKITKRGQNVTFRCDPISEHNRLYWYRQTLGQGPEFLTYFQNEAQLEKSRLLSDRFSAERPKGSFSTLEIQRTEQGDSAMYLCASSYGTGIDIAKNIQYFGAGTRLSVL.

The chain is built from TRBV5-1 and TRBJ1-2, with a tentative D call TRBD1 (5 bases). This CDR3 is built from 14 residues. The germline V gene has CDR1 SGHRS and CDR2 YFSETQ. Deletions cut 4 bases from V and 6 bases from J, with 16 bases between. CDR3 nucleotide sequence: TGCGCCAGCAGCCCGGGGACCTCGACCCATGGCTACACCTTC. Its protein is CASSPGTSTHGYTF. Combining the CDR3 with reference TRBV5-1 and TRBJ1-2 gives the whole variable domain KAGVTQTPRYLIKTRGQQVTLSCSPISGHRSVSWYQQTPGQGLQFLFEYFSETQRNKGNFPGRFSGRQFSNSRSEMNVSTLELGDSALYLCASSPGTSTHGYTFGSGTRLTVV.

The rearrangement joins TRBV19 to TRBJ1-3; possible D gene TRBD1, 5 bases. Germline V gene sequence: CDR1 LNHDA, CDR2 SQIVND (reference sequence). The CDR3 extends over 13 amino acids. The V end was cut by 7 bases, the J end by 4 bases, with 11 bases between. This CDR3 is CASTLGAGNTIYF. The CDR3 coding sequence is TGTGCCAGTACCCTCGGGGCCGGAAACACCATATATTTT.

V is TRBV10-3 and J is TRBJ2-1, with TRBD2 as a possible D gene (6 bases). The ends were cut back, 3 bases at V and 8 bases at J, with 8 bases in the middle. This CDR3 is 12 amino acids long. The germline V gene encodes CDR1 ENHRY and CDR2 SYGVKD. The CDR3 bases are TGTGCCATCAGTGAACTAGCCCATGAGCAGTTCTTC. Its protein is CAISELAHEQFF.

This chain joins TRBV6-5 and TRBJ2-1, with 10 bases fitting TRBD2. The CDR3 is 15 amino acids. V gave up 6 bases and J gave up 7 bases; unmatched junction bases: 9. In germline, CDR1 is MNHEY, CDR2 SVGAGI. CDR3 sequence reads: CASSLSSGGTNEQFF. The CDR3 DNA follows: TGTGCCAGCAGCCTATCTAGCGGGGGTACGAATGAGCAGTTCTTC.

The rearrangement uses TRBV6-2 or TRBV6-3 and TRBJ1-5; weak D call: TRBD1 (6 bases). V lost 6 bases and J 0 bases, leaving 18 bases between the germline ends. The CDR3 extends over 17 amino acids. The V gene's germline CDR1 is MNHEY and CDR2 SVGEGT. CDR3 sequence (DNA): TGTGCCAGCAGCCACCATCAGGACAGTTATAGCAATCAGCCCCAGCATTTT. It codes for CASSHHQDSYSNQPQHF.